The subject of this entry is one TCR beta chain. Per germline, CDR1 PRHDT and CDR2 FYEKMQ (reference sequence). The CDR3 loop spans 15 amino acids. V gave up 3 bases and J gave up 2 bases, with 10 bases separating them. This sample was included in a study of blood T cell repertoires in COVID-19. Authors' methods: Estimates of nucleated cell counts were drawn from the amplification of reference gene primers. Assay used: immunoSEQ multiplex PCR; TCRdb lists only in-frame clones, some missing. V and J calls plus clone size are reproduced from that table; the DNA served to infer D and trimming. Counted here are some 670,000 clones, 90% occurring once; the ten biggest clones make up approximately 0.25%.

Source material: peripheral blood. The receptor was derived from a woman aged 18-29 years with acute or convalescent COVID-19. The V call is TRBV13, the J call TRBJ2-2, with D tentatively TRBD2 (6 bases). The CDR3 DNA reads TGTGCCAGCAGCTTTTCGCGGGATAACACCGGGGAGCTGTTTTTT. Its protein is CASSFSRDNTGELFF.